Detailed here is one T cell receptor (beta chain). V lost 1 base, J lost 7 bases, and 9 bases stayed unmatched. Germline V CDR1 and CDR2: LNHNV, YYDKDF (reference sequence). The CDR3 spans 16 residues. The data belong to a study of blood T cell repertoires in COVID-19. Assay used: immunoSEQ multiplex PCR; TCRdb lists only in-frame clones, some missing. The sample lists about 30,000 clones, 81% occurring once. Seattle patient enrollment occurred during active infection, with longitudinal follow-up thereafter. This sequence originates from a man between 65 and 79 years old with COVID-19, enrolled during active disease. The J gene is TRBJ2-7, the V gene TRBV15; 11 bases are shared with TRBD2. Sequencing used peripheral blood. The CDR3 bases are TGTGCCACCAGCAGAGGGATACTAGCGGGAGAATGGGAGCAGTACTTC. It codes for CATSRGILAGEWEQYF.